The clone carrying this T cell receptor (beta chain) was observed at least ten times. Antigen: not known. The sample comes from a study of T cells in Graves' hyperthyroidism and ophthalmopathy. Study overall: Peripheral blood sampling occurred at initial diagnosis, before any treatment. Whole-study results and caveats: Most thyroid clonotypes expanded above 0.001 appeared in blood too.

Used for diagnoses were clinical symptoms, serum thyroxine and TRAb, thyroid ultrasound and orbital computed tomography. The source of the PBMCs was 10 ml of fresh peripheral blood. Amplification of TCR beta CDR3 regions used RNA as the template. HTBI primers were employed in a first-round RT-PCR of the TCR CDR3. TCRdb reprocessed the multiplex PCR reads with MiXCR, giving one entry per CDR3 protein. The sample consists of roughly 660,000 distinct CDR3 sequences, 15% to 20% of them appearing once. This CDR3 contains 19 residues. Germline V CDR1 and CDR2: MNHEY, SMNVEV (reference sequence). Trimming shortened V by 0 bases and J by 4 bases, and 19 bases separated the two germline ends.

This chain uses TRBV27 with TRBJ2-6; perhaps TRBD1 as D (5 bases). The sample taken for sequencing was blood. This receptor was identified in a man aged 50 to 59 with Graves' hyperthyroidism. The CDR3 reads CASSLSWAGMVVGANVLTF. DNA for the CDR3: TGTGCCAGCAGTTTATCGTGGGCAGGGATGGTCGTCGGGGCCAACGTCCTGACTTTC.